The sequence of this TCR beta chain was determined in a study of T cells expressing NK-cell markers. Looking at the study overall: All TCR beta repertoires analysed originated from sorted CD3+CD56+NKG2C+, CD3+CD56+NKG2C- and CD3+CD56-NKG2C+ T cells. Seven sequenced donors out of eight were HCMV-seropositive, one seronegative.

Study conclusions and caveats: The study found these clonotypes also leading the CD3+CD56-NKG2C+ fraction in a few donors. Questions lingered over whether expanded NKG2C+ T cell clones were HCMV-specific.

Details on this clonotype: The antigen is undetermined.

TCRdb re-called the 5' RACE reads and catalogs CDR3 proteins one per entry, DNA excluded. The sample includes about 260,000 distinct CDR3 sequences. The sequence came from a woman between 18 and 70 years old in good health. Sequenced material: blood T cells: a sorted CD56 or NKG2C T cell subset, CD4+ or CD8+ T cells, or bulk PBMC T cells (not recorded which).

CDR3 in amino acids: CAITERERYEQYF. This rearrangement joins TRBV10-3 to TRBJ2-7; TCRdb's assignment of TRBD2 cannot be checked, as there is no DNA. Germline lookup yields CDR1 ENHRY and CDR2 SYGVKD. The CDR3 runs 13 residues.